The 8 T cell receptor beta chains in this list originate from one sample, sequenced in a study of OX40 agonist ivuxolimab in advanced cancers. The data were produced by immunoSEQ multiplex PCR, yet TCRdb's version contains in-frame clones alone and is incomplete. The sample lists some 60,000 clones; roughly 84% were seen once. Sequencing was performed on CD4+ or CD8+ T cells sorted from blood, taken in a trial of the OX40 agonist ivuxolimab. The receptors stem from an adult with an advanced solid tumor such as melanoma, head and neck, liver or kidney cancer.

This chain joins TRBV4-1 and TRBJ1-2; D not certain. The CDR3 consists of 17 residues. The V gene's germline CDR1 is MGHRA and CDR2 YSYEKL. Trimming took 3 bases from V and 6 from J, leaving 23 bases between them. The CDR3 loop reads CASSHDWGGYLFNGYTF. DNA for the CDR3: TGCGCCAGCAGCCACGACTGGGGAGGCTATCTTTTTAATGGCTACACCTTC.

This CDR3 is CASSQDQGRGSTDTQYF. CDR3 coding DNA: TGCGCCAGCAGCCAAGATCAGGGCAGGGGGAGCACAGATACGCAGTATTTT. The chain combines TRBV4-1 with TRBJ2-3, with 7 bases lining up with TRBD1. V shed 0 bases and J 0 bases; nucleotides not matched to a gene: 6. Germline V lookup: CDR1 MGHRA, CDR2 YSYEKL. The length of the CDR3 is 17 residues.

The chain combines TRBV2 with TRBJ2-7, with 7 bases aligning to TRBD1. CDR1 SNHLY and CDR2 FYNNEI come from the germline V gene. This CDR3 comprises 14 residues. V shed 6 bases, J shed 7 bases, and the junction held 12 bases outside the gene matches. The CDR3 bases are TGTGCCAGCAGGGCGACAGGGCAGAACGGGGAGCAGTACTTC. Amino acid sequence: CASRATGQNGEQYF.

This chain joins TRBV5-4 and TRBJ2-5; 12 bases fit TRBD2. V trimming: 3 bases; J trimming: 5 bases; junction bases outside the gene matches: 8. Germline CDR1 is SGHNT and CDR2 is YYREEE (reference sequence). The CDR3 totals 16 residues. In nucleotides, the CDR3 is TGTGCCAGCAGCTCCTCTCTAGCGGGAGGGACCGAGACCCAGTACTTC. Translation gives CASSSSLAGGTETQYF.

The chain is built from TRBV18 and TRBJ2-2; no clear D gene. The V end was cut by 7 bases, the J end by 0 bases, with 9 bases between. This CDR3 is 14 amino acids long. Germline assignment: CDR1 KGHSH and CDR2 LQKENI. CDR3 nucleotides: TGTGCCAGCTTTTGGCAGGCGAACACCGGGGAGCTGTTTTTT. Residues: CASFWQANTGELFF.

As for this clone: One end of the junction does not line up with germline, which may come from a read error. The J gene is TRBJ2-7, the V gene TRBV7-6; the D is unclear. The CDR3 is 13 amino acids. The germline V gene encodes CDR1 SGHVS and CDR2 FNYEAQ. The CDR3 sequence is CASSLARGQQIGF. CDR3 in DNA: TGTGCCAGCAGCTTAGCTCGTGGCCAGCAGATCGGCTTC.

This chain joins TRBV4-1 and TRBJ2-7; 14 bases line up with TRBD2. Trimming took 3 bases from V and 4 from J; bases not matched to a gene: 2. The CDR3 runs 15 residues. CDR1 MGHRA and CDR2 YSYEKL come from the germline V gene. The CDR3: CASSQGTSGGYEQYF. The CDR3 DNA follows: TGCGCCAGCAGCCAGGGGACTAGCGGGGGTTACGAGCAGTACTTC.

V gene TRBV5-1 combines with J gene TRBJ2-5; D is uncertain. This CDR3 is 14 amino acids long. V lost 1 base, J lost 1 base, and 8 bases lay in between. Germline V gene lookup returns CDR1 SGHRS and CDR2 YFSETQ. CDR3 sequence reads: CASSLRHPQETQYF. CDR3 sequence (DNA): TGCGCCAGCAGCTTGCGACACCCCCAAGAGACCCAGTACTTC.